The present TCR beta chain was sequenced within a study of blood T cell repertoires in COVID-19. Background on the study: COVID-19 samples collected from the United States, Italy and Spain covered acute and convalescent phases.

Participants were aged about 18 to 95 years, lived in under 30 US areas, and enrolled virtually. Clinical history as reported by participants underpinned cohort assignment. Exposed participants encountered a COVID-19 case during the 2 weeks preceding study entry. Here immunoSEQ multiplex PCR was the method, and the copy in TCRdb shows in-frame clones only, minus some. The sample yields about 150,000 clones, 87% seen once. CDR1 and CDR2 from the germline V gene are MGHRA and YSYEKL. The CDR3 is made up of 19 amino acids. Deletions cut 4 bases from V and 3 bases from J, with 27 bases between. The clonotype was recovered from a woman aged 40 to 55 who had been exposed to COVID-19. Sequenced sample: PBMCs or T cells enriched from blood (not recorded which). The V gene is TRBV4-1, the J gene TRBJ1-2, with D uncertain. The CDR3 sequence: CASSLRPGDARLGDYGYTF. The CDR3 region has the DNA TGCGCCAGCAGCCTCCGACCGGGAGACGCACGCTTGGGCGACTATGGCTACACCTTC.